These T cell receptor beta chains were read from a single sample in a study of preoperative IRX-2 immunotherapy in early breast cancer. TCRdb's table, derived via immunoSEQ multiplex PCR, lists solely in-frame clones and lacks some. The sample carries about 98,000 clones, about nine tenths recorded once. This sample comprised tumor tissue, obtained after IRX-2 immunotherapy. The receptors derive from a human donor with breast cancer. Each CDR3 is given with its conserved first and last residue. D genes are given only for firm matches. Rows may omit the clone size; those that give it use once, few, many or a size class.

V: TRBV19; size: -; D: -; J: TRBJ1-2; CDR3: CASRDEGRSYGYTF; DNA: TGTGCCAGTCGTGACGAGGGACGGAGCTATGGCTACACCTTC
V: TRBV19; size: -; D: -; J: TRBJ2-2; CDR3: CASKQLENTGELFF; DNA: TGTGCCAGTAAGCAACTAGAGAACACCGGGGAGCTGTTTTTT
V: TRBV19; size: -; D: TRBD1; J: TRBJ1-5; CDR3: CASIRDSFAYSNQPQHF; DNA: TGTGCCAGTATTCGGGACAGTTTCGCTTATAGCAATCAGCCCCAGCATTTT
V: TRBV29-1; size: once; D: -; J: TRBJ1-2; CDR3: CSVDGASGYGYTF; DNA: TGCAGCGTTGACGGCGCATCAGGGTATGGCTACACCTTC
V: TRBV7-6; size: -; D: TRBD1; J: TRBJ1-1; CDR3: CASSWGSTGDTEAFF; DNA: TGTGCCAGCAGCTGGGGCTCGACAGGGGACACTGAAGCTTTCTTT
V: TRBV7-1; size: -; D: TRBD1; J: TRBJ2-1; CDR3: CASSFTTGGLEQFF; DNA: TGTGCCAGCAGCTTTACGACAGGGGGCCTTGAGCAGTTCTTC
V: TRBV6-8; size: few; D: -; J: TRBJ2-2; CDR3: CASRPDGGELFF; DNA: TGTGCCAGCAGGCCAGATGGCGGGGAGCTGTTTTTT
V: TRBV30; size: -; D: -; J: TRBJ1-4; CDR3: CAWSVSGRGEKLFF; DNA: TGTGCCTGGAGTGTGTCGGGGCGCGGTGAAAAACTGTTTTTT
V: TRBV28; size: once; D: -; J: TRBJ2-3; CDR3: CASRPEGGGPTSTDTQYF; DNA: TGTGCCAGCAGACCCGAGGGTGGGGGGCCGACTAGCACAGATACGCAGTATTTT
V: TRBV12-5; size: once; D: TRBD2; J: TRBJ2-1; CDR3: CASKLAGANEQFF; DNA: TGTGCCAGCAAACTAGCGGGAGCGAATGAGCAGTTCTTC
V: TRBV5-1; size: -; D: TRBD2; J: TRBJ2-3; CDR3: CASSWEVAGMTQYF; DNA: TGCGCCAGCAGCTGGGAGGTAGCGGGGATGACGCAGTATTTT
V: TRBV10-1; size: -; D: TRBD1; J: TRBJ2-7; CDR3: CASSQGQGRQYF; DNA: TGCGCCAGCAGCCAAGGACAGGGGAGGCAGTACTTC
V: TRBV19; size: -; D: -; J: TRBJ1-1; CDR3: CASSIGALNTEAFF; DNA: TGTGCCAGTAGCATAGGGGCACTAAACACTGAAGCTTTCTTT
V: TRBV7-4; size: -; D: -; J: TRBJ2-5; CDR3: CASSLGLRETQYF; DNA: TGTGCCAGCAGCCTGGGACTCCGAGAGACCCAGTACTTC
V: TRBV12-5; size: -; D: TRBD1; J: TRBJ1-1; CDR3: CASGLMSGQANTEAFF; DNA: TGTGCTAGTGGTTTGATGTCGGGACAGGCGAACACTGAAGCTTTCTTT
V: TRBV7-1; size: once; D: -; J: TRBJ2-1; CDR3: CASSLDEDNEQFF; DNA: TGTGCCAGCAGCTTAGACGAAGACAATGAGCAGTTCTTC
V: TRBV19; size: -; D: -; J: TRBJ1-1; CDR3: CASSITVNTEAFF; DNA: TGTGCCAGTAGTATCACAGTGAACACTGAAGCTTTCTTT
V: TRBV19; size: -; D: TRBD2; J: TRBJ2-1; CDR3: CASSIQLAVNEQFF; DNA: TGTGCCAGTAGTATACAACTAGCGGTTAATGAGCAGTTCTTC
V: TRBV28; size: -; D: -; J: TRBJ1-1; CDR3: CASNFLMNTEAFF; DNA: TGTGCCAGCAACTTTTTAATGAACACTGAAGCTTTCTTT
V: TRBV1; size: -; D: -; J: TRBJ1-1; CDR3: CASSQGPHGNTEAFF; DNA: TGCGCCAGCAGCCAAGGACCCCATGGAAACACTGAAGCTTTCTTT
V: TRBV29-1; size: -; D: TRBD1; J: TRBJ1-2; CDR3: CSVEVTQGVYGYTF; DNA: TGCAGCGTTGAAGTAACGCAGGGGGTATACGGCTACACCTTC
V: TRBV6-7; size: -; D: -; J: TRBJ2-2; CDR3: CASSYNPNTGELFF; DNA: TGTGCCAGCAGTTACAACCCGAACACCGGGGAGCTGTTTTTT
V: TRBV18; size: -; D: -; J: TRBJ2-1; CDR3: CASSPQGNEQFF; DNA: TGTGCCAGCTCACCCCAGGGGAATGAGCAGTTCTTC
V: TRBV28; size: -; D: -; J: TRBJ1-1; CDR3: CASSLPITEAFF; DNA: TGTGCCAGCAGTCTACCCATCACTGAAGCTTTCTTT
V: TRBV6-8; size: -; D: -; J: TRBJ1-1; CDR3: CASSWDTSNTEAFF; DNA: TGTGCCAGCAGTTGGGACACTTCGAACACTGAAGCTTTCTTT
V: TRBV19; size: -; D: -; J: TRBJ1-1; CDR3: CASSKGMNTEAFF; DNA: TGTGCCAGTAGTAAGGGAATGAACACTGAAGCTTTCTTT
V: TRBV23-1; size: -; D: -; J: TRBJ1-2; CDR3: CASSLVGDLGYTF; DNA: TGCGCCAGCAGCTTGGTAGGGGATCTTGGCTACACCTTC
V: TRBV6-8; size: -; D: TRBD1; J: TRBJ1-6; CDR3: CASRPDRVKNSPLHF; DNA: TGTGCCAGCAGACCCGACAGGGTCAAGAATTCACCCCTCCACTTT
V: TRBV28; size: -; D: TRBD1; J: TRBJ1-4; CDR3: CASSFRFNRGPNEKLFF; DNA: TGTGCCAGCAGTTTCCGGTTCAACAGGGGACCTAATGAAAAACTGTTTTTT
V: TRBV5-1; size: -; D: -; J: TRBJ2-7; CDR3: CASSPRLADYEQYF; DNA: TGCGCCAGCAGCCCTCGTCTTGCTGACTACGAGCAGTACTTC
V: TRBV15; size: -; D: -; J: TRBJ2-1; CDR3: CATSRVGPLKEEQFF; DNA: TGTGCCACCAGCAGAGTCGGGCCCTTAAAGGAGGAGCAGTTCTTC
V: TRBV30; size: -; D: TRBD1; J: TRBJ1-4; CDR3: CAWSPPRQGGEKLFF; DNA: TGTGCCTGGAGCCCCCCTCGACAGGGGGGTGAAAAACTGTTTTTT
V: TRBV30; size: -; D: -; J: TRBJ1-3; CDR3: CAWSPSGSRDTIYF; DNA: TGTGCCTGGAGTCCGTCAGGGTCCAGGGACACCATATATTTT
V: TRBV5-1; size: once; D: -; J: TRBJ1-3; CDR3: CASSLGTGSGNTIYF; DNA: TGCGCCAGCAGCTTGGGAACAGGTTCTGGAAACACCATATATTTT
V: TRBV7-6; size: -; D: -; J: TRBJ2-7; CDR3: CASSLERNSYEQYF; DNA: TGTGCCAGCAGCTTAGAGCGGAACTCCTACGAGCAGTACTTC
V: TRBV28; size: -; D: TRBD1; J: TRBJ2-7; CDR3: CASNGWTGTGGYEQYF; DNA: TGTGCCAGCAACGGATGGACGGGGACAGGAGGCTACGAGCAGTACTTC